This is a list of T cell receptor beta chains from one sample in a study of OX40 agonist ivuxolimab in advanced cancers. The repertoire was sequenced with immunoSEQ multiplex PCR; TCRdb's copy has only in-frame clones and lacks some. Seen here are 35,000 to 45,000 clones, around 90% observed once, and the top ten hold 9.5% to 15%. The sample was CD4+ or CD8+ T cells sorted from blood, taken in a trial of the OX40 agonist ivuxolimab. The receptors come from an adult with an advanced solid tumor such as melanoma, head and neck, liver or kidney cancer. The CDR3 runs from the conserved cysteine through the conserved F or W. The order of the fields is V gene, D gene, J gene, clone size, CDR3 protein, CDR3 DNA. D genes are given only for firm matches. Some rows have no size entry. The others give once, few or many, or a class for an expanded clone.

V: TRBV13
D: NA
J: TRBJ2-7
size: NA
CDR3: CASSVGLYEQYF
DNA: TGTGCCAGCAGCGTCGGTCTTTACGAGCAGTACTTC

V: TRBV9
D: TRBD2
J: TRBJ2-7
size: NA
CDR3: CASSVGGSTYEQYF
DNA: TGTGCCAGCAGCGTTGGCGGGAGTACCTACGAGCAGTACTTC

V: TRBV29-1
D: TRBD1
J: TRBJ2-3
size: NA
CDR3: CSVDLRGRTDTQYF
DNA: TGCAGCGTTGATCTCAGGGGGCGGACAGATACGCAGTATTTT

V: TRBV5-8
D: TRBD1
J: TRBJ2-1
size: NA
CDR3: CASSWGTVTYNEQFF
DNA: TGTGCCAGCAGCTGGGGGACAGTAACCTACAATGAGCAGTTCTTC

V: TRBV28
D: NA
J: TRBJ2-7
size: NA
CDR3: CASSLVTVTPYEQYF
DNA: TGTGCCAGCAGTTTGGTCACCGTAACCCCCTACGAGCAGTACTTC

V: TRBV19
D: NA
J: TRBJ1-1
size: NA
CDR3: CASSEKIPGPPEAEAFF
DNA: TGTGCCAGTAGTGAAAAGATACCGGGACCCCCTGAGGCTGAAGCTTTCTTT

V: TRBV5-4
D: NA
J: TRBJ2-2
size: NA
CDR3: CASSHTNGELFF
DNA: TGTGCCAGCAGCCATACCAACGGGGAGCTGTTTTTT

V: TRBV19
D: TRBD2
J: TRBJ2-3
size: NA
CDR3: CASSSGLALSTDTQYF
DNA: TGTGCCAGTAGTTCCGGACTAGCCCTAAGCACAGATACGCAGTATTTT

V: TRBV4-1
D: NA
J: TRBJ1-3
size: NA
CDR3: CASSQDNDGFSGNTIYF
DNA: TGCGCCAGCAGCCAAGATAATGACGGTTTCTCTGGAAACACCATATATTTT

V: TRBV9
D: NA
J: TRBJ2-1
size: NA
CDR3: CASSVAGGGHNEQFF
DNA: TGTGCCAGCAGCGTAGCGGGGGGCGGCCACAATGAGCAGTTCTTC

V: TRBV7-3
D: TRBD1
J: TRBJ2-5
size: NA
CDR3: CASSLTGAGETQYF
DNA: TGTGCCAGCAGCTTGACAGGGGCCGGAGAGACCCAGTACTTC

V: TRBV5-8
D: NA
J: TRBJ2-1
size: NA
CDR3: CASSSSDPPHNEQFF
DNA: TGTGCCAGCAGCTCCTCGGATCCGCCCCACAATGAGCAGTTCTTC

V: TRBV19
D: NA
J: TRBJ1-1
size: NA
CDR3: CASSIGKLGGTEAFF
DNA: TGTGCCAGTAGTATAGGCAAACTTGGGGGCACTGAAGCTTTCTTT

V: TRBV5-5
D: NA
J: TRBJ2-3
size: NA
CDR3: CASSLRGGGDTQYF
DNA: TGTGCCAGCAGCTTGAGAGGAGGGGGAGATACGCAGTATTTT

V: TRBV11-2
D: TRBD2
J: TRBJ2-7
size: NA
CDR3: CASSLGLAGVSYEQYF
DNA: TGTGCCAGCAGCCTTGGCCTAGCGGGAGTCTCCTACGAGCAGTACTTC

V: TRBV11-2
D: NA
J: TRBJ1-2
size: NA
CDR3: CASSLGANYGYTF
DNA: TGTGCCAGCAGCTTAGGCGCTAACTATGGCTACACCTTC

V: TRBV11-2
D: NA
J: TRBJ2-2
size: few
CDR3: CASTNPGDGTGELFF
DNA: TGTGCCAGCACCAACCCCGGGGACGGCACCGGGGAGCTGTTTTTT

V: TRBV19
D: TRBD2
J: TRBJ2-7
size: NA
CDR3: CASSIATSGSYEQYF
DNA: TGTGCCAGTAGTATAGCGACTAGCGGGAGTTACGAGCAGTACTTC

V: TRBV19
D: NA
J: TRBJ1-1
size: NA
CDR3: CASSPAANTEAFF
DNA: TGTGCCAGTAGCCCGGCAGCCAACACTGAAGCTTTCTTT

V: TRBV13
D: TRBD2
J: TRBJ2-3
size: once
CDR3: CASSFPSGRARTDTQYF
DNA: TGTGCCAGCAGCTTTCCGAGCGGGAGGGCGAGGACAGATACGCAGTATTTT

V: TRBV5-8
D: NA
J: TRBJ2-1
size: NA
CDR3: CASSLVTLITTHNEQFF
DNA: TGTGCCAGCAGCTTGGTTACACTTATTACTACCCACAATGAGCAGTTCTTC

V: TRBV4-3
D: NA
J: TRBJ2-6
size: NA
CDR3: CASSRGRAGANVLTF
DNA: TGCGCCAGCAGCCGGGGCCGGGCTGGGGCCAACGTCCTGACTTTC